The rows below give T cell receptor beta chains drawn from one sample of a study of shared clonotypes between healthy human individuals. The table came from immunoSEQ multiplex PCR; TCRdb's copy has only in-frame clones and leaves some out. This sample has about 2.1 million clones, with over 85% found just once. The sequenced material came from naive CD8+ T cells from PBMCs. These receptors were collected from a man between 18 and 29 years old in good health. Some clones in this sample may be carry-over from other donors' samples. The CDR3 runs from the conserved cysteine through the conserved F or W. Fields, in order: V gene, J gene, D gene, clone size, CDR3 DNA, CDR3 protein. The D gene is left open where the match is weak. The size field is filled for only some rows; it gives once, few, many or a size class.

V: TRBV28
J: TRBJ1-2
D: TRBD1
size: once
DNA: TGTGCCAGCAGTCCGCCCGACAGGGGACGCGGCTACACCTTC
CDR3: CASSPPDRGRGYTF

V: TRBV10-2
J: TRBJ2-1
D: -
size: -
DNA: TGCGCCAGCAGTGCGGCCCCCGGGCCCTACAATGAGCAGTTCTTC
CDR3: CASSAAPGPYNEQFF

V: TRBV27
J: TRBJ2-7
D: -
size: -
DNA: TGTGCCAGCAGTCTCATCAGGGTAACCCTCTCCTACGAGCAGTACTTC
CDR3: CASSLIRVTLSYEQYF

V: TRBV5-6
J: TRBJ1-1
D: -
size: -
DNA: TGTGCCACCGAAAAGGTGGGGAACACTGAAGCTTTCTTT
CDR3: CATEKVGNTEAFF

V: TRBV5-4
J: TRBJ2-1
D: TRBD2
size: -
DNA: TGTGCCAGCAGCTTGGAACCTTGGCGGGAGGGTCCCAATGAGCAGTTCTTC
CDR3: CASSLEPWREGPNEQFF

V: TRBV28
J: TRBJ2-1
D: TRBD2
size: -
DNA: TGTGCCAGCAGTTTTGTAGCGGGAGGGAATGAGCAGTTCTTC
CDR3: CASSFVAGGNEQFF

V: TRBV28
J: TRBJ2-1
D: -
size: once
DNA: TGTGCCAGCAGTTTTACAGCGATCACCTATACCTACAATGAGCAGTTCTTC
CDR3: CASSFTAITYTYNEQFF

V: TRBV11-2
J: TRBJ2-7
D: -
size: -
DNA: TGTGCCAGTAGAGCCGGTTACGAGCAGTACTTC
CDR3: CASRAGYEQYF

V: TRBV7-9
J: TRBJ2-1
D: TRBD2
size: once
DNA: TGTGCCAGCAGCTTAGACGGACTAGCGGGGGCCTACAATGAGCAGTTCTTC
CDR3: CASSLDGLAGAYNEQFF

V: TRBV9
J: TRBJ2-2
D: -
size: -
DNA: TGTGCCAGCAGCGTTTTTGGAGCAGGGGCCGTCGGGGAGCTGTTTTTT
CDR3: CASSVFGAGAVGELFF

V: TRBV28
J: TRBJ2-3
D: TRBD1
size: -
DNA: TGTGCCAGCAGTTTGAGGGGGACAGGGAATAGCGCAGATACGCAGTATTTT
CDR3: CASSLRGTGNSADTQYF

V: TRBV11-2
J: TRBJ2-5
D: -
size: -
DNA: TGTGCCAGCAGCTTAACTATATCTAGGGAGACCCAGTACTTC
CDR3: CASSLTISRETQYF

V: TRBV28
J: TRBJ1-5
D: -
size: -
DNA: TGTGCCAGCAGTTCGACGGGTCAGCCCCAGCATTTT
CDR3: CASSSTGQPQHF

V: TRBV7-9
J: TRBJ2-6
D: -
size: -
DNA: TGTGCCAGCAGCTCAATCGAACAGGCCTCTGGGGCCAACGTCCTGACTTTC
CDR3: CASSSIEQASGANVLTF

V: TRBV28
J: TRBJ2-1
D: -
size: once
DNA: TGTGCCAGTGAAGCTTTCGTAACGCGGGTTAGTTCCTACAATGAGCAGTTCTTC
CDR3: CASEAFVTRVSSYNEQFF

V: TRBV6-1
J: TRBJ2-7
D: TRBD1
size: once
DNA: TGTGCCAGCAGGGATTCCGGGACAGGGGGCCCCGTAGAGTACTTC
CDR3: CASRDSGTGGPVEYF

V: TRBV6-5
J: TRBJ2-7
D: TRBD2
size: -
DNA: TGTGCCAGCAGTTCCCGACTAGCGGGATACTACGAGCAGTACTTC
CDR3: CASSSRLAGYYEQYF

V: TRBV7-8
J: TRBJ2-3
D: TRBD2
size: -
DNA: TGTGCCAGCAGCCCAAGACTAGCGGGATCGCCAGATACGCAGTATTTT
CDR3: CASSPRLAGSPDTQYF

V: TRBV7-6
J: TRBJ2-5
D: TRBD1
size: once
DNA: TGTGCCAGCAGTCCGCCGACAGGGGGCATAAAGACCCAGTACTTC
CDR3: CASSPPTGGIKTQYF

V: TRBV7-6
J: TRBJ2-1
D: TRBD2
size: once
DNA: TGTGCCAGCAGCTCCTATACGCACCCCACTAGCGGAACCTACAATGAGCAGTTCTTC
CDR3: CASSSYTHPTSGTYNEQFF

V: TRBV10-1
J: TRBJ2-7
D: -
size: few
DNA: TGCGCCAGCAGTGACGCAGGGTTCGACGAGCAGTACTTC
CDR3: CASSDAGFDEQYF

V: TRBV29-1
J: TRBJ1-1
D: -
size: -
DNA: TGCAGCGGCAGGGTGGGGAACACTGAAGCTTTCTTT
CDR3: CSGRVGNTEAFF

V: TRBV11-2
J: TRBJ1-4
D: -
size: -
DNA: TGTGCCAGCAGCCCTAAATTGGGGGGCACATGGGAAAAACTGTTTTTT
CDR3: CASSPKLGGTWEKLFF

V: TRBV2
J: TRBJ1-1
D: TRBD1
size: -
DNA: TGTGCCAGCAGTCTGGACAGGGGGGGCGTCTATGAAGCTTTCTTT
CDR3: CASSLDRGGVYEAFF

V: TRBV6-6
J: TRBJ2-2
D: -
size: once
DNA: TGTGCCAGCAGTTACTCGGGCGAGGGCAAAGGGGAGCTGTTTTTT
CDR3: CASSYSGEGKGELFF

V: TRBV7-9
J: TRBJ1-1
D: -
size: -
DNA: TGTGCCAGCAGCCCAGGACCCCTTGAAGCTTTCTTT
CDR3: CASSPGPLEAFF

V: TRBV7-3
J: TRBJ1-1
D: -
size: few
DNA: TGTGCCAGCAGCACTTCCGGGACATTCAAGAACACTGAAGCTTTCTTT
CDR3: CASSTSGTFKNTEAFF

V: TRBV5-8
J: TRBJ1-5
D: -
size: -
DNA: TGTGCCAGCTGCCTGGGGGCGCAGCCCCAGCATTTT
CDR3: CASCLGAQPQHF

V: TRBV27
J: TRBJ2-5
D: -
size: -
DNA: TGTGCCAGCAGCATCCTCAGGGGTGAGACCCAGTACTTC
CDR3: CASSILRGETQYF

V: TRBV7-2
J: TRBJ2-3
D: TRBD2
size: -
DNA: TGTGCCAGCAGCTTAGGAACTAGCGGGAGCGCAGATACGCAGTATTTT
CDR3: CASSLGTSGSADTQYF

V: TRBV5-4
J: TRBJ1-1
D: -
size: -
DNA: TGTGCCAGCAGCTGGGCCGGGACGGAGGACACTGAAGCTTTCTTT
CDR3: CASSWAGTEDTEAFF

V: TRBV28
J: TRBJ2-1
D: TRBD1
size: -
DNA: TGTGCCAGCAGTAAAGACCGGGACAGGGGAATCAATGAGCAGTTCTTC
CDR3: CASSKDRDRGINEQFF

V: TRBV27
J: TRBJ2-1
D: TRBD2
size: -
DNA: TGTGCCAGCGGATATCCTAGCGGCTCCCCGGTCTTC
CDR3: CASGYPSGSPVF

V: TRBV28
J: TRBJ1-5
D: -
size: -
DNA: TGTGCCAGCCTCGCGGGGGGCTGGAATCAGCCCCAGCATTTT
CDR3: CASLAGGWNQPQHF

V: TRBV9
J: TRBJ1-1
D: -
size: -
DNA: TGTGCCAGCAGCGTAGGAAGGACAGACCATTCTGAAGCTTTCTTT
CDR3: CASSVGRTDHSEAFF

V: TRBV27
J: TRBJ2-7
D: -
size: -
DNA: TGTGCCAGCAGTCCAGGGAGGGGACAAGGCGCCTACGAGCAGTACTTC
CDR3: CASSPGRGQGAYEQYF

V: TRBV27
J: TRBJ2-2
D: -
size: -
DNA: TGTGCCAGCAGTTTAACCTACGGTTATCGAGGGGCCGGGGAGCTGTTTTTT
CDR3: CASSLTYGYRGAGELFF

V: TRBV7-9
J: TRBJ2-1
D: -
size: -
DNA: TGTGCCAGCAGCTTAGCGTCGAATGAGCAGTTCTTC
CDR3: CASSLASNEQFF